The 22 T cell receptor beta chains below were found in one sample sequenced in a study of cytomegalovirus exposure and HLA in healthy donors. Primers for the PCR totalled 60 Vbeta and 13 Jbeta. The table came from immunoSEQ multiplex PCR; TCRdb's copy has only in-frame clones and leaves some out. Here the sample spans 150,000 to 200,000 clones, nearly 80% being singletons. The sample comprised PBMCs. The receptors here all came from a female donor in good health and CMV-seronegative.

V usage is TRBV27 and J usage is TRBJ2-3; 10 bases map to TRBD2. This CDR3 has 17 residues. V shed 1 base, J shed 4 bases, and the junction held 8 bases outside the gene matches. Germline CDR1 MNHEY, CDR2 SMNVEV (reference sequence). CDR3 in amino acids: CASSLWVAGGGADTQYF. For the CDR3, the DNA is TGTGCCAGCAGTTTATGGGTAGCGGGGGGAGGGGCAGATACGCAGTATTTT.

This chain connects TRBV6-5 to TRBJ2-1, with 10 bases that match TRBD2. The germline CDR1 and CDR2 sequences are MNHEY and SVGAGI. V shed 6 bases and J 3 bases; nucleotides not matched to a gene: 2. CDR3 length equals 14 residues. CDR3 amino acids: CASRIAGGYNEQFF. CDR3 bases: TGTGCCAGCAGGATAGCGGGGGGCTACAATGAGCAGTTCTTC.

CDR3 bases: TGTGCCAGCAGCTTCAGGGATGAGCAGTTCTTC. Its protein is CASSFRDEQFF. This chain uses TRBV7-6 with TRBJ2-1; maybe TRBD1 (5 bases). The germline V and J ends were trimmed by 3 bases and 8 bases, with 5 bases remaining between them. This CDR3 comprises 11 residues. In germline, CDR1 is SGHVS, CDR2 FNYEAQ.

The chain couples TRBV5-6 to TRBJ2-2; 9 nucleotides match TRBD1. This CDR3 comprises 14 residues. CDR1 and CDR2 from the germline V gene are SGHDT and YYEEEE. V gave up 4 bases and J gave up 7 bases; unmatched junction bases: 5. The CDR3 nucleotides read TGTGCCAGCAGCGGGACAGGGAGATTCGGGGAGCTGTTTTTT. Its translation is CASSGTGRFGELFF.

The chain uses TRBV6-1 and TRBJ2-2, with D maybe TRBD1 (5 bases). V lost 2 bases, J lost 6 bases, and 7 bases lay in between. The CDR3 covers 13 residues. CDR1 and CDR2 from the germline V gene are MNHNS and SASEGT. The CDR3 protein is CASSEIRAGELFF. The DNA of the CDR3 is TGTGCCAGCAGTGAAATCAGGGCCGGGGAGCTGTTTTTT.

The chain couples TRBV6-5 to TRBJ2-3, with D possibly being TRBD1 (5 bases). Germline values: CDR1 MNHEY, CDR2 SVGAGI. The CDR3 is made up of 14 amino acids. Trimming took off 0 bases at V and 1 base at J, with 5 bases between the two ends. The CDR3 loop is CASSYSQGTDTQYF. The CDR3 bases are TGTGCCAGCAGTTACTCACAGGGCACAGATACGCAGTATTTT.

CDR3 nucleotide sequence: TGTGCCAGCAGCGTAGCTACCGGGGTGACAGGGGCTGGAAACACCATATATTTT. Protein: CASSVATGVTGAGNTIYF. The V and J genes are TRBV9 and TRBJ1-3; TRBD1 agrees at 8 bases. Germline V gives CDR1 SGDLS, CDR2 YYNGEE. This CDR3 region has 18 residues. V shed 0 bases, J shed 2 bases, and the junction held 10 bases outside the gene matches.

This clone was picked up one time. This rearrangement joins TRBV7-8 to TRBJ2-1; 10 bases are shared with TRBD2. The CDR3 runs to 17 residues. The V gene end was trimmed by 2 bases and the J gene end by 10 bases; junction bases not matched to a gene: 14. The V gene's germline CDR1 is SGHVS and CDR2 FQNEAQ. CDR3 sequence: CASSLSFPKRGGQEQFF. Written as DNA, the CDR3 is TGTGCCAGCAGCTTATCCTTTCCAAAGCGGGGGGGCCAAGAGCAGTTCTTC.

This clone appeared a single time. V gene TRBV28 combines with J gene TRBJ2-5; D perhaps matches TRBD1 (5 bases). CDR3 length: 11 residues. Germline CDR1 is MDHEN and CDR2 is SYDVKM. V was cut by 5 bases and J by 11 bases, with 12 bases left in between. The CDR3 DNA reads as TGTGCCAGCAGTCTCAGGGTCCGGCAGTACTTC. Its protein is CASSLRVRQYF.

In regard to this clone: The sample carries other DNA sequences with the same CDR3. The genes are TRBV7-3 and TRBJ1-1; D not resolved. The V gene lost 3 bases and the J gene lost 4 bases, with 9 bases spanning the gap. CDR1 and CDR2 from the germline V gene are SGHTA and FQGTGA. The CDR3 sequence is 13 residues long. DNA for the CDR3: TGTGCCAGCAGCTTGAGGGAGGGCACTGAAGCTTTCTTT. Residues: CASSLREGTEAFF.

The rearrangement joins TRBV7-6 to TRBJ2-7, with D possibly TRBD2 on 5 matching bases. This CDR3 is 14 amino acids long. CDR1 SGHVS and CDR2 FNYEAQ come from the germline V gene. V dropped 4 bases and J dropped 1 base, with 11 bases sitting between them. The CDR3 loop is CASSSNGISYEQYF. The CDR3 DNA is TGTGCCAGCAGCTCAAACGGGATTTCCTACGAGCAGTACTTC.

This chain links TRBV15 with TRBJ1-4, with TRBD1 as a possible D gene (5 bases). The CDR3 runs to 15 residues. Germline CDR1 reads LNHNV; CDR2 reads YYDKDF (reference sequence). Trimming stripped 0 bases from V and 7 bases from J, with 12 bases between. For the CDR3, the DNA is TGTGCCACCAGCAGAGATTGGGGTAGGGGTGAAAAACTGTTTTTT. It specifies CATSRDWGRGEKLFF.

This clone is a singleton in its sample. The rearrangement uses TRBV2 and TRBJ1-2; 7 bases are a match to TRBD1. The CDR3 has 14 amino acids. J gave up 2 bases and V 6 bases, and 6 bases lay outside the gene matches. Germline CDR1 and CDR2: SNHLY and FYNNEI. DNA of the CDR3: TGTGCCAGCAGGGGCAGGGGGAACAACTATGGCTACACCTTC. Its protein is CASRGRGNNYGYTF.

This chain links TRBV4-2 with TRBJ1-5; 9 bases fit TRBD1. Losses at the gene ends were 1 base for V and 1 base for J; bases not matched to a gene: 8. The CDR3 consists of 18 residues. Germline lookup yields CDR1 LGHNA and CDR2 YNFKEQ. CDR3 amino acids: CASSQVRQGEGSNQPQHF. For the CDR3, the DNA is TGTGCCAGCAGCCAAGTCCGACAGGGGGAAGGAAGCAATCAGCCCCAGCATTTT.

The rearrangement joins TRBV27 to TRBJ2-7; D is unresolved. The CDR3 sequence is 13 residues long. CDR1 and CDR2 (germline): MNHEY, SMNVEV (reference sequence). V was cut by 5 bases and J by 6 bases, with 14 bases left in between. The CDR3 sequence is CASSKAGLGEQYF. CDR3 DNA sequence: TGTGCCAGCAGTAAAGCAGGTTTAGGCGAGCAGTACTTC.

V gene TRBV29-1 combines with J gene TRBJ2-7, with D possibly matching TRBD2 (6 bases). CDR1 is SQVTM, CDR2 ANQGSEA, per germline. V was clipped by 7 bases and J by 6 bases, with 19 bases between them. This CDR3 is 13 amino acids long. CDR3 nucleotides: TGCAGCGGGGGAGGAGCAGGATGGGGCGAGCAGTACTTC. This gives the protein CSGGGAGWGEQYF.

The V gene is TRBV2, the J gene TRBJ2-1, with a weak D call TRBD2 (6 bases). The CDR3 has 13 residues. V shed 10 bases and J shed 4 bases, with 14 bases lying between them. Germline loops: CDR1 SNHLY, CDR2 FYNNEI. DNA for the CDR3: TGTGCCACCGGGGCGGGGAGATACAATGAGCAGTTCTTC. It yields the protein CATGAGRYNEQFF. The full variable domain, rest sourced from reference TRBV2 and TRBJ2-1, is EPEVTQTPSHQVTQMGQEVILRCVPISNHLYFYWYRQILGQKVEFLVSFYNNEISEKSEIFDDQFSVERPDGSNFTLKIRSTKLEDSAMYFCATGAGRYNEQFFGPGTRLTVL.

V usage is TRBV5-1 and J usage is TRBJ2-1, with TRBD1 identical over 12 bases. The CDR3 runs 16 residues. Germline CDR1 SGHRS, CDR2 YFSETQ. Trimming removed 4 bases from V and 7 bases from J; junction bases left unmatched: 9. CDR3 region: CASSVGQGAEVNEQFF. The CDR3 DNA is TGCGCCAGCAGCGTGGGACAGGGGGCGGAAGTGAATGAGCAGTTCTTC.

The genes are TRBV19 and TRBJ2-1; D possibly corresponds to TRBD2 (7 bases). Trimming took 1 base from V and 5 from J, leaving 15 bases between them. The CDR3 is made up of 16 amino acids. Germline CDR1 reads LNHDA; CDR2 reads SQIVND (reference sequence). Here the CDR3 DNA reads TGTGCCAGTAGTATAGCCTCGGGGGGCCAAAACAATGAGCAGTTCTTC. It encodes CASSIASGGQNNEQFF.

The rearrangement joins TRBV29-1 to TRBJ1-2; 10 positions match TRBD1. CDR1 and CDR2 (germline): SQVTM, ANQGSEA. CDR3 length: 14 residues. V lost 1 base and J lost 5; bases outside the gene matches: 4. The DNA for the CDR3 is TGCAGCGTTGAAGTGGAGGGACAGGGGTATGGCTACACCTTC. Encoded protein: CSVEVEGQGYGYTF. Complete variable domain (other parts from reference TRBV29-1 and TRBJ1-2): SAVISQKPSRDICQRGTSLTIQCQVDSQVTMMFWYRQQPGQSLTLIATANQGSEATYESGFVIDKFPISRPNLTFSTLTVSNMSPEDSSIYLCSVEVEGQGYGYTFGSGTRLTVV.

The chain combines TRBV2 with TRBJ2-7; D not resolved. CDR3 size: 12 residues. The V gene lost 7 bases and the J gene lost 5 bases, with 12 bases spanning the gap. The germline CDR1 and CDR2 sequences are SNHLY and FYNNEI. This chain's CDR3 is CASMETPNEQYF. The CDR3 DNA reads TGTGCCAGCATGGAGACGCCTAACGAGCAGTACTTC. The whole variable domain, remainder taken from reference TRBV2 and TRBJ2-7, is EPEVTQTPSHQVTQMGQEVILRCVPISNHLYFYWYRQILGQKVEFLVSFYNNEISEKSEIFDDQFSVERPDGSNFTLKIRSTKLEDSAMYFCASMETPNEQYFGPGTRLTVT.

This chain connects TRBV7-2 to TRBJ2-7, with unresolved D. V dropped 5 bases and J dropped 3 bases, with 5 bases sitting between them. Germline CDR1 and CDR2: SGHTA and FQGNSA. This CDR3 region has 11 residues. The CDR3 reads CASSPGYEQYF. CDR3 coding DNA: TGTGCCAGCAGCCCCGGCTACGAGCAGTACTTC.